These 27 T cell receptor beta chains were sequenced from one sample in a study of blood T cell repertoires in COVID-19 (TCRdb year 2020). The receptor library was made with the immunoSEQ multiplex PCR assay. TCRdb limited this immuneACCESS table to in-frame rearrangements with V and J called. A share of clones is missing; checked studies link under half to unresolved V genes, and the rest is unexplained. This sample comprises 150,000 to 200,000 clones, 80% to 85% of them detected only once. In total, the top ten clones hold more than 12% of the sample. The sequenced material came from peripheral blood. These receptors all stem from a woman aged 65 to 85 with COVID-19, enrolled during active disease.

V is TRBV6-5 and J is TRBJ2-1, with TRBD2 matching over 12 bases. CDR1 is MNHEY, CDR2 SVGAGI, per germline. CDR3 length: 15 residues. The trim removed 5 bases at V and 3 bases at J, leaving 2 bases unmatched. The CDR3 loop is CASSLAGGRYNEQFF. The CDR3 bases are TGTGCCAGCAGTCTAGCGGGAGGGCGCTACAATGAGCAGTTCTTC.

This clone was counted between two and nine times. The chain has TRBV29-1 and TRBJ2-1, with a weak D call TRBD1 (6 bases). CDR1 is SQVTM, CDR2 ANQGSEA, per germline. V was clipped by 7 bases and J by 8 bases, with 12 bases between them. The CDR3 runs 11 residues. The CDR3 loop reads CSGLTGHEQFF. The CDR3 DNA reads TGCAGCGGCCTCACAGGGCATGAGCAGTTCTTC.

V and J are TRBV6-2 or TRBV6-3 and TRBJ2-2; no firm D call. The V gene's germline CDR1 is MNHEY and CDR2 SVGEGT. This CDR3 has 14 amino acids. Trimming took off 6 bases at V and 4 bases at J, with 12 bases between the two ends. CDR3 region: CASSQSRATGELFF. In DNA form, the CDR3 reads TGTGCCAGCAGCCAGTCAAGAGCCACCGGGGAGCTGTTTTTT.

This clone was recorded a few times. CDR3 in amino acids: CASSKWGGSSGNTIYF. CDR3 nucleotides: TGTGCCAGCAGCAAATGGGGCGGAAGCTCTGGAAACACCATATATTTT. This chain uses TRBV21-1 with TRBJ1-3; no check of the table's D call, TRBD1, against the DNA was made. TRBV21-1 is a documented pseudogene. The CDR3 extends over 16 amino acids.

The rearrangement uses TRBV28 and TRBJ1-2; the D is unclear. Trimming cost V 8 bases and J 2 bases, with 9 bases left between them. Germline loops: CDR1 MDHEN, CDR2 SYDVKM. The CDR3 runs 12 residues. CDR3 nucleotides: TGTGCCAGCTACGACGGGAACTATGGCTACACCTTC. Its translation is CASYDGNYGYTF.

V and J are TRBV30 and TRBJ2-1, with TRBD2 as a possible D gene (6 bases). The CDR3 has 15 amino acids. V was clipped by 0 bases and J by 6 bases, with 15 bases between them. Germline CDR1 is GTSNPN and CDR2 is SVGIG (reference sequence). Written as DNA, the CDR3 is TGTGCCTGGAGTGTACCCGGGCGGGGAGGCAATGAGCAGTTCTTC. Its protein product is CAWSVPGRGGNEQFF.

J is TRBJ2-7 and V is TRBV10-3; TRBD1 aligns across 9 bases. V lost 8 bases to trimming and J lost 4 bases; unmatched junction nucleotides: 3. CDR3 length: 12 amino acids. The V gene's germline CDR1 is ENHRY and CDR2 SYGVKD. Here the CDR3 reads CAIADRGYEQYF. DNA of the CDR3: TGTGCCATCGCCGACAGGGGGTACGAGCAGTACTTC.

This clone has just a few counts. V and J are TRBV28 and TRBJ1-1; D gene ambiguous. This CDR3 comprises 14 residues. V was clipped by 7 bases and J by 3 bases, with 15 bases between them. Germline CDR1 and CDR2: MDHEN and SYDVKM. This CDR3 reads CASTSGESHTEAFF. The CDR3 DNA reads TGTGCCAGCACTAGCGGGGAAAGTCACACTGAAGCTTTCTTT.

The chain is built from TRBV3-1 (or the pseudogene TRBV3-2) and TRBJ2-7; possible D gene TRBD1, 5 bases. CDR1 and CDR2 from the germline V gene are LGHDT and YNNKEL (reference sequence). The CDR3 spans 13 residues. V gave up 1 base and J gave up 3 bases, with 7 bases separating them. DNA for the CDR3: TGTGCCAGCAGCCAAGCTAGGGGCTACGAGCAGTACGTC. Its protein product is CASSQARGYEQYV.

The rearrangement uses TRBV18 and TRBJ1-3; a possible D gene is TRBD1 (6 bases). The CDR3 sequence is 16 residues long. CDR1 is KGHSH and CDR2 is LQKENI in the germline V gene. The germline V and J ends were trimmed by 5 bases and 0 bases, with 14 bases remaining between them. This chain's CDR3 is CASSSNQGSSGNTIYF. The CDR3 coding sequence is TGTGCCAGCTCATCCAACCAGGGGAGCTCTGGAAACACCATATATTTT.

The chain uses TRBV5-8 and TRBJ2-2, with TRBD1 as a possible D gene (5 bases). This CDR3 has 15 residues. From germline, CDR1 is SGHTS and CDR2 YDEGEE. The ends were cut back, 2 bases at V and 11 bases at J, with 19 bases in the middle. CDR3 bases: TGTGCCAGCAGCTTCCTTTTACAGGCCCAAAGAGAGCTGTTTTTT. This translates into CASSFLLQAQRELFF.

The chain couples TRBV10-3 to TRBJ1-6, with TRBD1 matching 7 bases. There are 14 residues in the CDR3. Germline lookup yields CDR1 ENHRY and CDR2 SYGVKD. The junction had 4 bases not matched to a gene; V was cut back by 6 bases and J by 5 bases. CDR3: CAISSGTDNSPLHF. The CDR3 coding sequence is TGTGCCATCAGCTCCGGGACAGATAATTCACCCCTCCACTTT.

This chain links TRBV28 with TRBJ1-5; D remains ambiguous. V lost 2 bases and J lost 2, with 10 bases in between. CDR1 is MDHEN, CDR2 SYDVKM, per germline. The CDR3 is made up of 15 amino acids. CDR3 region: CASSLTGSGNQPQHF. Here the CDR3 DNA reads TGTGCCAGCAGTTTAACGGGGAGTGGCAATCAGCCCCAGCATTTT.

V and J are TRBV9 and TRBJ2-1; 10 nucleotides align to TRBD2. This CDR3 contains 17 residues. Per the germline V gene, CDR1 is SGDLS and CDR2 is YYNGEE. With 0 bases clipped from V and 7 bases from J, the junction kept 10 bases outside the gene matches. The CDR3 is CASSVAVGGLARNEQFF. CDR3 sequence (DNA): TGTGCCAGCAGCGTAGCTGTGGGGGGACTAGCGAGAAATGAGCAGTTCTTC.

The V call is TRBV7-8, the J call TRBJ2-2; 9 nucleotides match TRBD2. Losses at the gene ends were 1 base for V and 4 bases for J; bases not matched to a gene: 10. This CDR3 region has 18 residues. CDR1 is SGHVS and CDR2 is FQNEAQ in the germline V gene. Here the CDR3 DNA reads TGTGCCAGCAGCTTAGTTCTGCTAGCGGGAACGGGCACCGGGGAGCTGTTTTTT. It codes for CASSLVLLAGTGTGELFF.

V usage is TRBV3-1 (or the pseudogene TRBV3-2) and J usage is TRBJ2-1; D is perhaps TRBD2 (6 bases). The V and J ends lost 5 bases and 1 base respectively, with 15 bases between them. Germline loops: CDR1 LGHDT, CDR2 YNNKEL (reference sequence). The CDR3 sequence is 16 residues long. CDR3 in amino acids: CASSATRSMSYNEQFF. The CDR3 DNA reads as TGTGCCAGCAGCGCGACTAGATCGATGTCCTACAATGAGCAGTTCTTC.

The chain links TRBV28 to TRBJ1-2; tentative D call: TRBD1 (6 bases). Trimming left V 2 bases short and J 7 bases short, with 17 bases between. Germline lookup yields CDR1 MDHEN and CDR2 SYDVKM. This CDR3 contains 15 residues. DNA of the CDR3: TGTGCCAGCAGTTTAGTCGGTGGACAGCGACGTGGCTACACCTTC. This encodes CASSLVGGQRRGYTF.

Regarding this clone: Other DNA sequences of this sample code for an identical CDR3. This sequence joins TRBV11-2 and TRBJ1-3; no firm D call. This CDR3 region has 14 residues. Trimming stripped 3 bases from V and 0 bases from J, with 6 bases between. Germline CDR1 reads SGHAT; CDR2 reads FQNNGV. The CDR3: CASSFTASGNTIYF. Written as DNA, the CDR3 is TGTGCCAGCAGCTTTACAGCCTCTGGAAACACCATATATTTT.

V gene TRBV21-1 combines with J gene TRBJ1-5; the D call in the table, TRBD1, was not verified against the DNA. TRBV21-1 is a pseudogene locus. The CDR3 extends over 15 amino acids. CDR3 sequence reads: CANEEGDRGRQPQHF. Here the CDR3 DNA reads TGTGCAAACGAAGAAGGAGACAGGGGAAGACAGCCCCAGCATTTT.

CDR3 residues: CASTATGIGQPQHF. Written as DNA, the CDR3 is TGTGCCAGTACTGCGACAGGGATAGGTCAGCCCCAGCATTTT. The genes are TRBV19 and TRBJ1-5; TRBD1 agrees at 7 bases. The germline gives CDR1 LNHDA, CDR2 SQIVND (reference sequence). This CDR3 is built from 14 residues. J lost 6 bases, V lost 7 bases, and 9 bases had no gene match.

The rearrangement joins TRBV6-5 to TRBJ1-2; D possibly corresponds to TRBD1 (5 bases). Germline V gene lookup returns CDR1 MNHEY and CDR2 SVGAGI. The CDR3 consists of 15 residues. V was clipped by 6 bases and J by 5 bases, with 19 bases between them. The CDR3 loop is CASRAIQDNSYGYTF. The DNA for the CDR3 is TGTGCCAGCAGAGCCATTCAGGACAACTCATATGGCTACACCTTC.

For the CDR3, the DNA is TGTGCCAGCAGCCCACAACAGTCCGGGGAGCTGTTTTTT. This translates into CASSPQQSGELFF. The rearrangement links TRBV11-3 to TRBJ2-2; no reliable D call. The CDR3 extends over 13 amino acids. CDR1 is SGHNT and CDR2 is YENEEA in the germline V gene. Trimming removed 5 bases at V and 6 bases at J, with 10 bases between.

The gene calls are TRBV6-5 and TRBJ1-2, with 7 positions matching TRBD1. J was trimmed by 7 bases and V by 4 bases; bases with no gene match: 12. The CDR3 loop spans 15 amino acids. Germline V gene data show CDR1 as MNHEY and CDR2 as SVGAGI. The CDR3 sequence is CASSWNNRGRGGYTF. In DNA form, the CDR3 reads TGTGCCAGCAGTTGGAATAACAGGGGACGGGGTGGCTACACCTTC.

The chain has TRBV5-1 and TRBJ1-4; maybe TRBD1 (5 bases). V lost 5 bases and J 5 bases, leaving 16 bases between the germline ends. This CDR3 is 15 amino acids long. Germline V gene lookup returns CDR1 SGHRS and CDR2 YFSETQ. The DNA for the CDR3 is TGCGCCAGCAGTCGCTACTCCGGGGGAAATGAAAAACTGTTTTTT. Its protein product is CASSRYSGGNEKLFF.

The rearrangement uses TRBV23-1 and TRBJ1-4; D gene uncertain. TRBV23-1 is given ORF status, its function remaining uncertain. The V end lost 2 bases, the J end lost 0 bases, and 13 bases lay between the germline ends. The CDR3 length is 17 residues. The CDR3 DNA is TGCGCCAGCAGTCAACCTAAAGAGAGGTCAACTAATGAAAAACTGTTTTTT. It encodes CASSQPKERSTNEKLFF.

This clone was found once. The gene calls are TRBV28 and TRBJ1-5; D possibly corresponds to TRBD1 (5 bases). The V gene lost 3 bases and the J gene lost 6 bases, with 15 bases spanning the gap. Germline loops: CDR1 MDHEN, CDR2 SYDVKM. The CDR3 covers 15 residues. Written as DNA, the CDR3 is TGTGCCAGCAGTTTTTCGGCGCAGGGTGGTCAGCCCCAGCATTTT. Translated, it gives CASSFSAQGGQPQHF.

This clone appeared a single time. The DNA of the CDR3 is TGTGCCAGCAGCCAGGGACAGGGCCTACTTGGCTACACCTTC. Encoded protein: CASSQGQGLLGYTF. The chain uses TRBV28 and TRBJ1-2, with 9 bases that match TRBD1. There are 14 residues in the CDR3. V was pared by 6 bases and J by 7 bases, with 9 bases of the junction left unmatched. Germline CDR1 MDHEN, CDR2 SYDVKM.